This T cell receptor beta chain appears in the sequencing data of a study of blood T cell repertoires in COVID-19. Original data processing: Using reference gene primer amplification, nucleated cell counts were estimated. Generated by immunoSEQ multiplex PCR, the TCRdb table keeps only in-frame clones and is missing some. V and J calls and clone size are those listed in that table; D and trimming were worked out from the DNA. The table shows hundreds of thousands of clones, with about 89% occurring only once. Resolution of symptoms, clearance, or two negative PCRs was present in recovered Cohort 3 donors. The sequenced sample consisted of PBMCs or T cells enriched from blood (not recorded which). This clonotype originated in a woman aged 25 to 39 who had recovered from COVID-19.

The CDR3 spells CAWMATSGRGGYEQYF. The CDR3 nucleotides read TGTGCCTGGATGGCGACTAGCGGGCGAGGGGGCTACGAGCAGTACTTC. The chain has TRBV30 and TRBJ2-7; 10 positions match TRBD2. The CDR3 sequence is 16 residues long. The V gene end was trimmed by 4 bases and the J gene end by 3 bases; junction bases not matched to a gene: 12. Germline assignment: CDR1 GTSNPN and CDR2 SVGIG (reference sequence).